Listed below are T cell receptor beta chains from one sample, sequenced in a study of early T cells in non-severe SARS-CoV-2 infection. Each CDR3 protein gets one entry after TCRdb re-called the 5' RACE reads with MiXCR. The sample includes some 24,000 distinct CDR3 sequences, more than 3.5% of them seen just once. The sequenced sample was whole blood. The receptors stem from an adult who was a healthcare worker with PCR-confirmed SARS-CoV-2 infection or an uninfected control (not recorded which). CDR3s leave out the opening cysteine and the closing phenylalanine or tryptophan. The order of the fields is V gene, J gene, CDR3 protein.

v_gene: TRBV12-3/TRBV12-4; j_gene: TRBJ1-2; CDR3aa: ASRPTGGLGNYGYT
v_gene: TRBV7-2; j_gene: TRBJ2-1; CDR3aa: ASSLEGAYNEQF
v_gene: TRBV5-5; j_gene: TRBJ2-1; CDR3aa: ASSLIRSSYNEQF
v_gene: TRBV3-1; j_gene: TRBJ1-5; CDR3aa: ASSLSWGGNQPQH
v_gene: TRBV5-1; j_gene: TRBJ2-2; CDR3aa: ASSDSGTYTGELF
v_gene: TRBV4-2; j_gene: TRBJ2-3; CDR3aa: ASSTLGLQVSTDTQY
v_gene: TRBV7-2; j_gene: TRBJ2-1; CDR3aa: ASSRTRSNEQF
v_gene: TRBV20-1; j_gene: TRBJ1-5; CDR3aa: SARFREGQPQH
v_gene: TRBV12-3/TRBV12-4; j_gene: TRBJ2-1; CDR3aa: ASSLTGGRTYNEQF
v_gene: TRBV6-2/TRBV6-3; j_gene: TRBJ1-5; CDR3aa: ASSYRGAVQPQH
v_gene: TRBV7-6; j_gene: TRBJ2-1; CDR3aa: ASSSAGTLYNEQF
v_gene: TRBV5-6; j_gene: TRBJ2-3; CDR3aa: ASRPGTRDTQY
v_gene: TRBV6-2/TRBV6-3; j_gene: TRBJ2-7; CDR3aa: ASSYPGNSYEQY
v_gene: TRBV4-1; j_gene: TRBJ2-1; CDR3aa: ASSLTSDSYNEQF
v_gene: TRBV18; j_gene: TRBJ2-1; CDR3aa: ASSTLAGEAYNEQF